The 29 T cell receptor beta chains in this list originate from one sample, sequenced in a study of Graves' ophthalmopathy and Graves' hyperthyroidism. Amplification of the TCR beta CDR3 regions used RNA transcripts (as template). HTBI primers served in a first-round RT-PCR, which a second-round multiplex PCR followed. MiXCR, applied by TCRdb to the multiplex PCR reads, yields one record per CDR3 protein. The table shows 650,000 to 800,000 distinct CDR3 sequences, with over 40% occurring only once. Sequencing used peripheral blood. The receptors derive from an adult man with Graves' ophthalmopathy.

This chain links TRBV30 with TRBJ2-7; tentatively, D is TRBD1 (6 bases). Looked up from germline, CDR1 is GTSNPN and CDR2 is SVGIG (reference sequence). The CDR3 length is 12 residues. Trimming cost V 0 bases and J 3 bases, with 6 bases left between them. Written as DNA, the CDR3 is TGTGCCTGGAGTGTACAGGGCTACGAGCAGTACTTC. Its translation is CAWSVQGYEQYF.

Comments on this clonotype: A read error may be the cause here, since a much bigger clone is one base away. This chain links TRBV11-2 with TRBJ2-2; 11 bases are a match to TRBD2. After removal of 6 bases from V and 4 bases from J, the junction contained 4 bases not matched to a gene. Germline CDR1 is SGHAT and CDR2 is FQNNGV. The CDR3 consists of 15 residues. As DNA, the CDR3 is TGTGCCAGCAGACTAGCGGGGGCCTCCACCGGGGAGCTGTTTTTT. The encoded protein is CASRLAGASTGELFF.

At least ten counts were recorded for this clonotype. In DNA, the CDR3 is TGCAGTGCTATAGGGGATGACTATGGCTACACCTTC. Amino acids: CSAIGDDYGYTF. The V gene is TRBV20-1, the J gene TRBJ1-2; tentative D call: TRBD1 (5 bases). Germline-derived CDR1 and CDR2 are DFQATT and SNEGSKA (reference sequence). V lost 4 bases and J 3 bases, leaving 9 bases between the germline ends. This CDR3 region has 12 residues.

Concerning this clonotype: A single base separates this from a much larger clone, so it may be a read error. The CDR3, as DNA: TGTGCCACCAGCGGGTCTCGTTTGAACACCGGGGAGCCGTTTTTT. Protein sequence: CATSGSRLNTGEPFF. This chain uses TRBV15 with TRBJ2-2; D might be TRBD2 (5 bases). CDR3 length: 15 residues. Germline V gene data show CDR1 as LNHNV and CDR2 as YYDKDF (reference sequence).

Many counts were recorded for this clonotype. This chain connects TRBV5-1 to TRBJ1-3, with D tentatively TRBD1 (6 bases). V was trimmed by 4 bases and J by 1 base, leaving 12 bases between them. The germline gives CDR1 SGHRS, CDR2 YFSETQ. The CDR3 is 15 amino acids. CDR3 nucleotide sequence: TGCGCCAGCAGCAACAGACAGGAGTCTGGAAACACCATATATTTT. This sequence encodes CASSNRQESGNTIYF.

With respect to this clonotype: Possible read error: a much larger clone is one base away. V usage is TRBV5-1 and J usage is TRBJ2-7, with unresolved D. The CDR3 totals 15 residues. V was clipped by 1 base and J by 4 bases, with 15 bases between them. Germline CDR1 reads SGHRS; CDR2 reads YFSETQ. CDR3 sequence reads: CASSLTFAPSYEQYF. In nucleotides, the CDR3 is TGCGCCAGCAGCTTGACCTTCGCCCCATCATACGAGCAGTACTTC.

There are many counts of this clonotype. J is TRBJ1-1 and V is TRBV29-1, with D perhaps matching TRBD1 (6 bases). V was pared by 7 bases and J by 6 bases, with 15 bases between. Germline V gene sequence: CDR1 SQVTM, CDR2 ANQGSEA. CDR3 length: 12 residues. The CDR3 DNA sequence: TGCAGCGAACTCAGGGGATTGGCTGAAGCTTTCTTT. Its protein product is CSELRGLAEAFF.

The V gene is TRBV11-2, the J gene TRBJ2-6, with 8 nucleotides matching TRBD1. V shed 5 bases and J 2 bases; nucleotides not matched to a gene: 5. The CDR3 sequence is 16 residues long. CDR1 and CDR2 from the germline V gene are SGHAT and FQNNGV. CDR3 region: CASSPGQGPGANVLTF. The CDR3 DNA reads TGTGCCAGCAGCCCAGGACAGGGCCCTGGGGCCAACGTCCTGACTTTC.

As for this clonotype: The junction departs from germline at one end; a sequencing error may be responsible. This chain connects TRBV5-6 to TRBJ1-1, with a weak D call TRBD1 (5 bases). Germline loops: CDR1 SGHDT, CDR2 YYEEEE. The CDR3 is made up of 13 amino acids. CDR3 nucleotide sequence: TGCGCCAGCAGCTTACCGGGACTAGCGGAATCTTTCTTT. Translation gives CASSLPGLAESFF.

The CDR3 loop is CASSPPRSTGTGELFF. The CDR3 bases are TGTGCCAGCAGCCCCCCCCGGAGCACGGGTACCGGGGAGCTGTTTTTT. This chain links TRBV7-6 with TRBJ2-2; D uncertain. CDR1 is SGHVS, CDR2 FNYEAQ, per germline. Trimming pared 5 bases from V and 5 bases from J, leaving 18 bases between. The CDR3 has 16 residues.

J is TRBJ1-4 and V is TRBV15; D is undetermined. The CDR3 totals 16 residues. Germline CDR1 and CDR2: LNHNV and YYDKDF (reference sequence). The V gene lost 0 bases and the J gene lost 3 bases, with 11 bases spanning the gap. This CDR3 is CATSRDSRTANEKLFF. As DNA, the CDR3 is TGTGCCACCAGCAGAGACAGCCGAACAGCTAATGAAAAACTGTTTTTT. Supplemented by reference TRBV15 and TRBJ1-4, the full variable domain reads DAMVIQNPRYQVTQFGKPVTLSCSQTLNHNVMYWYQQKSSQAPKLLFHYYDKDFNNEADTPDNFQSRRPNTSFCFLDIRSPGLGDTAMYLCATSRDSRTANEKLFFGSGTQLSVL.

This rearrangement joins TRBV7-2 to TRBJ1-5; 8 nucleotides agree with TRBD1. The CDR3 length is 16 residues. Unmatched junction bases numbered 17, after V lost 5 bases and J lost 11 bases. The germline V gene encodes CDR1 SGHTA and CDR2 FQGNSA. The CDR3 loop reads CASSPRTGQGEETQHF. Here the CDR3 DNA reads TGTGCCAGCAGCCCCCGGACAGGGCAGGGGGAAGAGACCCAGCATTTT. Variable domain in full (rest from reference TRBV7-2 and TRBJ1-5): GAGVSQSPSNKVTEKGKDVELRCDPISGHTALYWYRQSLGQGLEFLIYFQGNSAPDKSGLPSDRFSAERTGGSVSTLTIQRTQQEDSAVYLCASSPRTGQGEETQHFGDGTRLSIL.

The chain uses TRBV5-4 and TRBJ1-1; D not certain. Looked up from germline, CDR1 is SGHNT and CDR2 is YYREEE (reference sequence). The CDR3 consists of 14 residues. V dropped 1 base and J dropped 5 bases, with 12 bases sitting between them. CDR3 protein: CASSLKGIGTEAFF. CDR3 in DNA: TGTGCCAGCAGCTTGAAAGGGATTGGAACTGAAGCTTTCTTT. The whole variable domain, filled in from reference TRBV5-4 and TRBJ1-1, reads ETGVTQSPTHLIKTRGQQVTLRCSSQSGHNTVSWYQQALGQGPQFIFQYYREEENGRGNFPPRFSGLQFPNYSSELNVNALELDDSALYLCASSLKGIGTEAFFGQGTRLTVV.

This clonotype showed up just a few times. The chain joins TRBV20-1 to TRBJ2-7; the D gene is possibly TRBD1 (5 bases). The CDR3 runs to 13 residues. Deletions cut 4 bases from V and 2 bases from J, with 12 bases between. The germline CDR1 and CDR2 sequences are DFQATT and SNEGSKA (reference sequence). This chain's CDR3 is CSAKNRQTYEQYF. The CDR3 nucleotides read TGCAGTGCTAAGAATCGACAGACCTACGAGCAGTACTTC.

Ten or more counts support this clonotype. This chain links TRBV6-6 with TRBJ2-7; 8 nucleotides match TRBD1. J lost 0 bases, V lost 5 bases, and 9 bases had no gene match. The CDR3 has 16 residues. CDR1 and CDR2 (germline): MNHNY, SVGAGI (reference sequence). The CDR3 coding sequence is TGTGCCAGCAGTGAGTTCGGGACAGGCGACTCCTACGAGCAGTACTTC. Its translation: CASSEFGTGDSYEQYF.

A word on this clonotype: One junction end does not reproduce the germline sequence, and a read error may be involved. The rearrangement links TRBV5-5 to TRBJ2-5; TRBD1 or TRBD2 may be the D gene (5 bases each). The V gene's germline CDR1 is SGHKS and CDR2 YYEKEE (reference sequence). The CDR3 length is 15 residues. This chain's CDR3 is CASSYGTAYQGTQYF. For the CDR3, the DNA is TGTGCCAGCAGCTATGGGACGGCGTACCAAGGGACCCAGTACTTC.

The chain recombines TRBV25-1 with TRBJ1-3; 7 nucleotides agree with TRBD1. The CDR3 has 15 residues. After removal of 8 bases from V and 4 bases from J, the junction contained 11 bases not matched to a gene. Germline loops: CDR1 MGHDK, CDR2 SYGVNS. The chain's CDR3 is CASSSTGVSGNTIYF. The CDR3 nucleotides are TGTGCCAGCTCATCTACAGGGGTCTCGGGAAACACCATATATTTT.

This clonotype was recorded many times. The chain joins TRBV2 to TRBJ2-5; D is perhaps TRBD1 (7 bases). Germline CDR1 is SNHLY and CDR2 is FYNNEI. This CDR3 contains 15 residues. V was trimmed by 5 bases and J by 3 bases, leaving 16 bases between them. The CDR3 DNA reads TGTGCCAGCAGTACGACAGGGAGGAGGGAAGAGACCCAGTACTTC. Its protein is CASSTTGRREETQYF. The variable domain in full, with the rest retrieved from reference TRBV2 and TRBJ2-5, is EPEVTQTPSHQVTQMGQEVILRCVPISNHLYFYWYRQILGQKVEFLVSFYNNEISEKSEIFDDQFSVERPDGSNFTLKIRSTKLEDSAMYFCASSTTGRREETQYFGPGTRLLVL.

The sample holds many counts of this clonotype. The chain carries TRBV15 and TRBJ2-5; D possibly corresponds to TRBD1 (5 bases). V was cut by 1 base and J by 1 base, with 10 bases left in between. CDR3 size: 15 residues. Looked up from germline, CDR1 is LNHNV and CDR2 is YYDKDF (reference sequence). The DNA of the CDR3 is TGTGCCACCAGCAGAGTTTCAAGGGGCCAAGAGACCCAGTACTTC. It is translated as CATSRVSRGQETQYF.

The gene calls are TRBV5-5 and TRBJ2-7; D is uncertain. The CDR3 is made up of 15 amino acids. V gave up 4 bases and J gave up 1 base, with 15 bases separating them. CDR1 SGHKS and CDR2 YYEKEE come from the germline V gene (reference sequence). DNA of the CDR3: TGTGCCAGCAGCCAAGAATACGGTGAGTCCTACGAGCAGTACTTC. Protein sequence: CASSQEYGESYEQYF. The variable domain in full, with the rest retrieved from reference TRBV5-5 and TRBJ2-7, is DAGVTQSPTHLIKTRGQQVTLRCSPISGHKSVSWYQQVLGQGPQFIFQYYEKEERGRGNFPDRFSARQFPNYSSELNVNALLLGDSALYLCASSQEYGESYEQYFGPGTRLTVT.

This clonotype was recorded many times. The chain recombines TRBV9 with TRBJ2-5, with 7 nucleotides matching TRBD2. CDR1 and CDR2 from the germline V gene are SGDLS and YYNGEE. CDR3 size: 16 residues. J lost 2 bases, V lost 2 bases, and 9 bases had no gene match. In DNA, the CDR3 is TGTGCCAGCAGCGTCGGTCTTCCGGGACTACAAGAGACCCAGTACTTC. Its translation: CASSVGLPGLQETQYF. The whole variable domain, remainder taken from reference TRBV9 and TRBJ2-5, is DSGVTQTPKHLITATGQRVTLRCSPRSGDLSVYWYQQSLDQGLQFLIQYYNGEERAKGNILERFSAQQFPDLHSELNLSSLELGDSALYFCASSVGLPGLQETQYFGPGTRLLVL.

As to this clonotype: Just one base apart from a much larger clone, this may be a read error. The chain uses TRBV10-3 and TRBJ1-6, with TRBD1 matching 11 bases. This CDR3 is 13 amino acids long. CDR1 is ENHRY, CDR2 SYGVKD, per germline. CDR3: CATGTGGRSPPHF. In nucleotides, the CDR3 is TGTGCCACGGGGACAGGGGGAAGGTCACCCCCCCACTTT.

V is TRBV14 and J is TRBJ2-7; perhaps TRBD1 as D (5 bases). Deletions cut 3 bases from V and 1 base from J, with 13 bases between. Germline V lookup: CDR1 SGHDN, CDR2 FVKESK. The CDR3 covers 15 residues. The chain's CDR3 is CASSQNNRPSYEQYF. The DNA for the CDR3 is TGTGCCAGCAGCCAGAATAACAGGCCTTCCTACGAGCAGTACTTC. Together with reference TRBV14 and TRBJ2-7, the CDR3 gives the full variable domain: EAGVTQFPSHSVIEKGQTVTLRCDPISGHDNLYWYRRVMGKEIKFLLHFVKESKQDESGMPNNRFLAERTGGTYSTLKVQPAELEDSGVYFCASSQNNRPSYEQYFGPGTRLTVT.

This clonotype was observed at least ten times. The rearrangement links TRBV7-9 to TRBJ2-5, with 9 bases matching TRBD2. The germline V gene has CDR1 SEHNR and CDR2 FQNEAQ (reference sequence). Unmatched junction bases numbered 18, after V lost 5 bases and J lost 5 bases. This CDR3 spans 18 amino acids. DNA for the CDR3: TGTGCCAGCAGCCAGGGACTAGCAGTAAGAGGGCGTAGCGAGACCCAGTACTTC. It encodes CASSQGLAVRGRSETQYF. The entire variable domain, with the rest obtained from reference TRBV7-9 and TRBJ2-5, is as follows: DTGVSQNPRHKITKRGQNVTFRCDPISEHNRLYWYRQTLGQGPEFLTYFQNEAQLEKSRLLSDRFSAERPKGSFSTLEIQRTEQGDSAMYLCASSQGLAVRGRSETQYFGPGTRLLVL.

This clonotype was detected ten times or more. V gene TRBV29-1 combines with J gene TRBJ1-1; D may be TRBD1 (6 bases). V was shortened by 1 base and J by 6 bases, with 18 bases between the two germline ends. The CDR3 is 15 amino acids. Germline CDR1 is SQVTM and CDR2 is ANQGSEA. DNA for the CDR3: TGCAGCGTTGAAGGCAAACAGGGTCTTATCCCTGAAGCTTTCTTT. Translation: CSVEGKQGLIPEAFF.

This clonotype has ten or more counts. V and J are TRBV7-9 and TRBJ2-2; D gene unclear. Germline CDR1 SEHNR, CDR2 FQNEAQ (reference sequence). The CDR3 covers 15 residues. V lost 7 bases, J lost 0 bases, and 12 bases lay in between. Here the CDR3 DNA reads TGTGCCAGCACCAAGCTGGAAACGAACACCGGGGAGCTGTTTTTT. It translates to CASTKLETNTGELFF.

This clonotype was recorded at least ten times. The chain recombines TRBV20-1 with TRBJ1-2, with TRBD1 matching 10 bases. Germline loops: CDR1 DFQATT, CDR2 SNEGSKA (reference sequence). The trim removed 2 bases at V and 6 bases at J, leaving 6 bases unmatched. The CDR3 extends over 14 amino acids. The CDR3 nucleotides are TGCAGTGCTAGAACCGGGACAGGGGTGCATGGCTACACCTTC. This sequence encodes CSARTGTGVHGYTF.

There are many counts of this clonotype. The chain links TRBV7-9 to TRBJ1-2; D may be TRBD1 (6 bases). CDR1 and CDR2 (germline): SEHNR, FQNEAQ (reference sequence). CDR3 length equals 15 residues. V dropped 3 bases and J dropped 8 bases, with 19 bases sitting between them. CDR3 amino acids: CASSLGATNLGGYTF. The CDR3 DNA is TGTGCCAGCAGCTTGGGGGCCACAAACTTGGGAGGCTACACCTTC.

This clonotype was found a few times. CDR3 in DNA: TGTGCCAGCAGATCCCGGGCGGGGGGCCCCTATGGCTACACCTTC. It translates to CASRSRAGGPYGYTF. The V gene is TRBV7-8, the J gene TRBJ1-2; perhaps TRBD1 as D (6 bases). Germline V gene lookup returns CDR1 SGHVS and CDR2 FQNEAQ. Trimming took off 6 bases at V and 4 bases at J, with 18 bases between the two ends. The CDR3 extends over 15 amino acids.